Included here is one T cell receptor (beta chain) sequence, with context. This record comes from a study of blood T cell repertoires in COVID-19. The CDR3 extends over 15 amino acids. The V end was cut by 4 bases, the J end by 5 bases, with 12 bases between. Germline CDR1 MNHNY, CDR2 SVGAGI (reference sequence). This table comes from immunoSEQ multiplex PCR, and its TCRdb copy is limited to in-frame clones, with some not included. The data contain roughly 27,000 clones, approximately 80% of them seen just once; the ten biggest clones take up 40% to 55%. Material: peripheral blood. The receptor was isolated from a woman aged 70-85 years with acute or convalescent COVID-19. The chain joins TRBV6-6 to TRBJ1-6, with D tentatively TRBD1 (5 bases). Here the CDR3 reads CASSSDGGDNSPLHF. CDR3 bases: TGTGCCAGCAGTTCGGACGGGGGGGATAATTCACCCCTCCACTTT.